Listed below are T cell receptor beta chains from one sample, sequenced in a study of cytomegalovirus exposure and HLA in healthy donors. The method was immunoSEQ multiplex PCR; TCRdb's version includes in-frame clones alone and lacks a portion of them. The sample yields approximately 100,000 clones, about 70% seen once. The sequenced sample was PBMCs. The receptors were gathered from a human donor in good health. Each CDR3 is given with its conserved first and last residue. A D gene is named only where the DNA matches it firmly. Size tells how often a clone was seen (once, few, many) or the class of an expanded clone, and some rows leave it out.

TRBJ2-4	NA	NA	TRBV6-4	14	TGTGCCAGCAGTGAGAGCCATGCCAAAAACATTCAGTACTTC	CASSESHAKNIQYF
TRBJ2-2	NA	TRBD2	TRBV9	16	TGTGCCAGCTCAAGGACTAGCGGGAGAAGCACCGGGGAGCTGTTTTTT	CASSRTSGRSTGELFF
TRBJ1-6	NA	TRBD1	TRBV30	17	TGTGCCTGGAGTCTCCTACAGGGGGCGCATTTTAATTCACCCCTCCACTTT	CAWSLLQGAHFNSPLHF
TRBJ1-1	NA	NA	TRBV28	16	TGTGCCAGCAGTCCCGTCCTGGACTTTATGAACACTGAAGCTTTCTTT	CASSPVLDFMNTEAFF
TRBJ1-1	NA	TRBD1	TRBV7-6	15	TGTGCCAGCAGCTTAGTGGACAGGGGAGGGACTGAAGCTTTCTTT	CASSLVDRGGTEAFF
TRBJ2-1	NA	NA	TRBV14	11	TGTGCCAGCGGCGGAGACCATGAGCAGTTCTTC	CASGGDHEQFF
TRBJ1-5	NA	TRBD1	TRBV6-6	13	TGTGCCAGCAGACCCCACAGGGGACAGCCCCAGCATTTT	CASRPHRGQPQHF
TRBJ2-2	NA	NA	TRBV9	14	TGTGCCAGCAGCGTAGTTCAGTCCACCGGGGAGCTGTTTTTT	CASSVVQSTGELFF
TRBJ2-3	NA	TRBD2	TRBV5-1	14	TGCGCCAGCAGCGTCGGACTAGGGGCAGATACGCAGTATTTT	CASSVGLGADTQYF
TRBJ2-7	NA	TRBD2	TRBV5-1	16	TGCGCCAGCAGCTTCTTTTCGGGGGGGAGCTCCTACGAGCAGTACTTC	CASSFFSGGSSYEQYF
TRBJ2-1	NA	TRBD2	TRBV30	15	TGTGCCTGGGGTTCCCTAGCGGGACTATTCAATGAGCAGTTCTTC	CAWGSLAGLFNEQFF
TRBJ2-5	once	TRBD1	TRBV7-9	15	TGTGCCAGCAGTTGGCCTCAGGGGGCCGGAGAGACCCAGTACTTC	CASSWPQGAGETQYF
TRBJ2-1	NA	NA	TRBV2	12	TGTGCCAGCAGATTAGAGCGGACGCAGCAGTTCTTC	CASRLERTQQFF
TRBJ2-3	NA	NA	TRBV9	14	TGTGCCAGCAGTATGGAGCCTAGCACAGATACGCAGTATTTT	CASSMEPSTDTQYF
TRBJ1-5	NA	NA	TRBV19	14	TGTGCCAGCACGGCGGGGGGTTACAATCAGCCCCAGCATTTT	CASTAGGYNQPQHF
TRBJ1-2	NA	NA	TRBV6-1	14	TGTGCCAGCAGTGAAGGACAGGTGATCTATGGCTACACCTTC	CASSEGQVIYGYTF
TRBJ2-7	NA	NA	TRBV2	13	TGTGCCAGCAGTGGACGGGGGACTTACGAGCAGTACTTC	CASSGRGTYEQYF
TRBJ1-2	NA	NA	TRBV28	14	TGTGCCAGCAGTTTATCCCCAGACTTAAATGGCTACACCTTC	CASSLSPDLNGYTF
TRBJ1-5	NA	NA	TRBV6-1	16	TGTGCCAGCAGTGAACTGAGACTTGGTAGGAATCAGCCCCAGCATTTT	CASSELRLGRNQPQHF
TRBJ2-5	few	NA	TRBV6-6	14	TGTGCCAGCAGTTTTGTCGACGAGACGGGGGCCCAGTACTTC	CASSFVDETGAQYF
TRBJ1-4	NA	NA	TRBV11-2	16	TGTGCCAGCAGCTTTCTTTATTCGGGGGGGAATGAAAAACTGTTTTTT	CASSFLYSGGNEKLFF
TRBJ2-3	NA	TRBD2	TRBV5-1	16	TGCGCCAGCAGACAAGGGACTAGCGGGAGTCGAGATACGCAGTATTTT	CASRQGTSGSRDTQYF
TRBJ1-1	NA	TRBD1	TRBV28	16	TGTGCCAGCAGCCCCTGGACAGGGGGGGTGGACACTGAAGCTTTCTTT	CASSPWTGGVDTEAFF
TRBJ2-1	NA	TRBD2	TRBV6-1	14	TGTGCCAGCATCAGGACTAGCAGCCGGGATGAGCAGTTCTTC	CASIRTSSRDEQFF
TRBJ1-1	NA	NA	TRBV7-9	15	TGTGCCAGCAGCTTCCCAACAGGGCGTAAGGCTGAAGCTTTCTTT	CASSFPTGRKAEAFF
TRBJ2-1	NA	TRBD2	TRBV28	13	TGTGCCAGCAGTCTGAGCGGGAGCAATGAGCAGTTCTTC	CASSLSGSNEQFF
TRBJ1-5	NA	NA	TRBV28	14	TGTGCCAGCAGCTCCTACTCGCCCAATCAGCCCCAGCATTTT	CASSSYSPNQPQHF
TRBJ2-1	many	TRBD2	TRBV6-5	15	TGTGCCAGCAGTTACTCGGGGACTAGCAAGGATGAGCAGTTCTTC	CASSYSGTSKDEQFF
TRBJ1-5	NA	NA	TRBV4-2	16	TGTGCCAGCAATCTAAGTACGGTTGATAGCAATCAGCCCCAGCATTTT	CASNLSTVDSNQPQHF
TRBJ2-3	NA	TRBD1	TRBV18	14	TGTGCCAGCTCACGGGACAGGTTCACAGATACGCAGTATTTT	CASSRDRFTDTQYF
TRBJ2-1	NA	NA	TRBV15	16	TGTGCCACCAGCAGAGATCTTTGGGGACAAAGCAATGAGCAGTTCTTC	CATSRDLWGQSNEQFF
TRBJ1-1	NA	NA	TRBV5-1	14	TGCGCCAGCAGCCCGGAGGGAGGGGGCACTGAAGCTTTCTTT	CASSPEGGGTEAFF
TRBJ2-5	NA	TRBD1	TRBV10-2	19	TGCGCCAGCAGTGAGCGGTCCGGGACAGGGCGAAGCCGTCAAGAGACCCAGTACTTC	CASSERSGTGRSRQETQYF
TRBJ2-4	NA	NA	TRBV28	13	TGTGCCAGCAGTGCCGGGATCGGGGGCATTCAGTACTTC	CASSAGIGGIQYF
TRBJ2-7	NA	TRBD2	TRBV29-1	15	TGCAGCGTTAAGGACGAGCGGGGGGGCAGGAACGAGCAGTACTTC	CSVKDERGGRNEQYF
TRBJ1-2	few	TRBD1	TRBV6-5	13	TGTGCCAGCAGTGTCGGGACAGAGTATGGCTACACCTTC	CASSVGTEYGYTF
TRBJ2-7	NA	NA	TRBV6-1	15	TGTGCCAGCAGTGAAGTCGTTCTAAGCTTCTACGAGCAGTACTTC	CASSEVVLSFYEQYF
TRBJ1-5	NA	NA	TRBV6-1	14	TGTGCCAGCACGAGGGATGGGGGCAATCAGCCCCAGCATTTT	CASTRDGGNQPQHF
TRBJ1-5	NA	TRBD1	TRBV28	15	TGTGCCAGCGGTCCGCCGACAGGGGCATTTCAGCCCCAGCATTTT	CASGPPTGAFQPQHF